One sample yielded the 18 T cell receptor beta chains listed below, sequenced in a study of blood T cell repertoires in COVID-19. The method was immunoSEQ multiplex PCR; TCRdb's version includes in-frame clones alone and lacks a portion of them. The profile shows about 250,000 clones, around 85% of them singletons. Sequences were obtained from PBMCs or T cells enriched from blood (not recorded which). All receptors derive from a woman in her forties or fifties with acute COVID-19.

This chain joins TRBV29-1 and TRBJ1-2; possible D gene TRBD1, 6 bases. Germline loops: CDR1 SQVTM, CDR2 ANQGSEA. Trimming pared 1 base from V and 4 bases from J, leaving 10 bases between. The CDR3 is made up of 13 amino acids. As DNA, the CDR3 is TGCAGCGTTGAAGCCCAGACAGGCTATGGCTACACCTTC. Amino acids: CSVEAQTGYGYTF. The entire variable domain, with the rest obtained from reference TRBV29-1 and TRBJ1-2, is as follows: SAVISQKPSRDICQRGTSLTIQCQVDSQVTMMFWYRQQPGQSLTLIATANQGSEATYESGFVIDKFPISRPNLTFSTLTVSNMSPEDSSIYLCSVEAQTGYGYTFGSGTRLTVV.

This clone appeared a few times. This chain joins TRBV7-6 and TRBJ2-7, with D maybe TRBD1 (5 bases). The CDR3 spans 12 residues. Trimming cost V 1 base and J 9 bases, with 10 bases left between them. Germline lookup yields CDR1 SGHVS and CDR2 FNYEAQ. DNA for the CDR3: TGTGCCAGCAGCTTAGAAGGTCAGGGGCAGTACTTC. It encodes CASSLEGQGQYF.

In its sample, this clone was seen a few times. The rearrangement uses TRBV27 and TRBJ2-1, with 12 nucleotides matching TRBD2. Germline V gene lookup returns CDR1 MNHEY and CDR2 SMNVEV (reference sequence). J lost 2 bases, V lost 5 bases, and 7 bases had no gene match. This CDR3 contains 17 residues. The CDR3 DNA reads TGTGCCAGCAGTCCCTCCTCTAGCGGGGGGGCCTACAATGAGCAGTTCTTC. Its protein product is CASSPSSSGGAYNEQFF.

The chain carries TRBV5-5 and TRBJ1-4; D gene ambiguous. CDR3 length: 14 amino acids. V gave up 3 bases and J gave up 5 bases, with 11 bases separating them. CDR1 and CDR2 (germline): SGHKS, YYEKEE (reference sequence). The CDR3 nucleotides are TGTGCCAGCAGCTCAGCTAGTTCAAATGAAAAACTGTTTTTT. Translating gives CASSSASSNEKLFF.

For the CDR3, the DNA is TGTGCCATCAGTGAGTCGGCAAGAAGCAATCAGCCCCAGCATTTT. Translation: CAISESARSNQPQHF. V gene TRBV10-3 combines with J gene TRBJ1-5; D is undetermined. The CDR3 length is 15 residues. V was trimmed by 0 bases and J by 1 base, leaving 7 bases between them. Germline lookup yields CDR1 ENHRY and CDR2 SYGVKD.

The chain couples TRBV3-1 (or the pseudogene TRBV3-2) to TRBJ2-1; D is undetermined. Per the germline V gene, CDR1 is LGHDT and CDR2 is YNNKEL (reference sequence). The CDR3 length is 13 residues. Trimming took off 1 base at V and 8 bases at J, with 9 bases between the two ends. The CDR3 sequence is CASSQGSLDEQFF. The CDR3 DNA follows: TGTGCCAGCAGCCAAGGGTCATTAGATGAGCAGTTCTTC.

The chain employs TRBV3-1 (or the pseudogene TRBV3-2) and TRBJ2-7, with a possible D match to TRBD2 (6 bases). CDR3 length: 14 residues. CDR1 is LGHDT, CDR2 YNNKEL, per germline (reference sequence). V lost 3 bases and J lost 2, with 11 bases in between. The CDR3 is CASSQVGGAYEQYF. The CDR3 coding sequence is TGTGCCAGCAGCCAGGTCGGGGGAGCCTACGAGCAGTACTTC.

The gene calls are TRBV7-8 and TRBJ1-1; D is ambiguous. This CDR3 has 15 amino acids. CDR1 SGHVS and CDR2 FQNEAQ come from the germline V gene. Trimming pared 2 bases from V and 4 bases from J, leaving 14 bases between. CDR3 amino acids: CASSLFSGFGTEAFF. CDR3 nucleotides: TGTGCCAGCAGCTTATTTTCGGGTTTTGGCACTGAAGCTTTCTTT.

This chain connects TRBV11-3 to TRBJ2-1, with a possible D match to TRBD2 (5 bases). Trimming removed 3 bases at V and 4 bases at J, with 16 bases between. The CDR3 is made up of 16 amino acids. In germline, CDR1 is SGHNT, CDR2 YENEEA. The CDR3 reads CASSFGGLGTYNEQFF. The DNA of the CDR3 is TGTGCCAGCAGCTTTGGAGGTCTAGGAACTTACAATGAGCAGTTCTTC.

This clone was counted once. The gene calls are TRBV2 and TRBJ2-7; 7 bases are a match to TRBD2. Germline values: CDR1 SNHLY, CDR2 FYNNEI. This CDR3 is 15 amino acids long. V shed 1 base and J 2 bases; nucleotides not matched to a gene: 5. The CDR3 nucleotides are TGTGCCAGCAGTGAAGAAGGGCGGGGGACCTACGAGCAGTACTTC. Amino acids: CASSEEGRGTYEQYF.

The chain has TRBV12-3 or TRBV12-4 and TRBJ2-1; D possibly corresponds to TRBD1 (5 bases). V shed 1 base and J shed 5 bases, with 6 bases lying between them. The CDR3 runs 13 residues. CDR3 residues: CASSLDRNNEQFF. The CDR3 nucleotides read TGTGCCAGCAGTTTAGACAGGAACAATGAGCAGTTCTTC.

V and J are TRBV30 and TRBJ2-3; 7 bases match TRBD1. The CDR3 consists of 15 residues. Trimming at V came to 2 bases and at J to 4 bases, leaving 9 bases not matched to a gene. Germline V gene data show CDR1 as GTSNPN and CDR2 as SVGIG (reference sequence). CDR3 sequence reads: CAWSPSEGAADTQYF. The CDR3 nucleotides are TGTGCCTGGAGTCCCTCCGAGGGGGCGGCAGATACGCAGTATTTT.

This clone has only a few counts. The V call is TRBV7-2, the J call TRBJ1-1; D perhaps matches TRBD1 (5 bases). This CDR3 is built from 14 residues. The V end was cut by 3 bases, the J end by 0 bases, with 8 bases between. Germline-derived CDR1 and CDR2 are SGHTA and FQGNSA. The CDR3 bases are TGTGCCAGCAGCTTCCAGGGCATGAACACTGAAGCTTTCTTT. It codes for CASSFQGMNTEAFF.

This clone was detected only once. The chain has TRBV7-9 and TRBJ1-1; D call uncertain. The length of the CDR3 is 14 residues. Trimming took 2 bases from V and 0 from J, leaving 7 bases between them. The germline CDR1 and CDR2 sequences are SEHNR and FQNEAQ (reference sequence). For the CDR3, the DNA is TGTGCCAGCAGCTTAAGGCAGGTGAACACTGAAGCTTTCTTT. Residues: CASSLRQVNTEAFF.

In DNA, the CDR3 is TGCGCCAGCAGCCCCGGGACAGTTCCTGGAAACACCATATATTTT. Translating it yields CASSPGTVPGNTIYF. The genes are TRBV5-1 and TRBJ1-3, with 7 bases that match TRBD1. Germline V CDR1 and CDR2: SGHRS, YFSETQ. The CDR3 covers 15 residues. Trimming took 4 bases from V and 2 from J; bases not matched to a gene: 6.

The CDR3 nucleotides read TGCAGCGTTGATGCGGGAGGCTCCTACGAGCAGTACTTC. This gives the protein CSVDAGGSYEQYF. The genes are TRBV29-1 and TRBJ2-7, with TRBD2 identical over 8 bases. This CDR3 is 13 amino acids long. Per germline, CDR1 SQVTM and CDR2 ANQGSEA. Trimming took 3 bases from V and 0 from J; bases not matched to a gene: 1.

The genes are TRBV15 and TRBJ1-1; 8 nucleotides match TRBD1. This CDR3 is 14 amino acids long. The germline V gene has CDR1 LNHNV and CDR2 YYDKDF (reference sequence). V was clipped by 0 bases and J by 10 bases; unmatched bases: 7. The CDR3 DNA reads TGTGCCACCAGCAGAGATCAGGCAGGGACAGGAGCTTTCTTT. This translates into CATSRDQAGTGAFF.

The chain recombines TRBV2 with TRBJ2-7, with 8 bases identical to TRBD1. The CDR3 is made up of 14 amino acids. CDR1 and CDR2 from the germline V gene are SNHLY and FYNNEI. V was clipped by 3 bases and J by 4 bases; unmatched bases: 5. CDR3 coding DNA: TGTGCCAGCAGTGATAGACAGGGGATTTACGAGCAGTACTTC. Translated, it gives CASSDRQGIYEQYF.